This TCR beta chain was retrieved from a study of blood T cell repertoires in COVID-19. Profiling relied on immunoSEQ multiplex PCR, and the TCRdb table lists in-frame clones only, not all of them. The sample consists of more than 200,000 clones, around four fifths of them appearing once. Germline V CDR1 and CDR2: SGHTA, FQGNSA. V lost 4 bases to trimming and J lost 6 bases; unmatched junction nucleotides: 12. The CDR3 length is 15 residues. This chain connects TRBV7-2 to TRBJ2-7, with 7 bases matching TRBD1. The sequence came from a man aged 40-49 years with active or convalescent COVID-19. The sequencing sample was made of peripheral blood. The CDR3 here is CASSSSGQPIAEQYF. The CDR3 region has the DNA TGTGCCAGCAGCTCCTCGGGACAGCCGATTGCCGAGCAGTACTTC.